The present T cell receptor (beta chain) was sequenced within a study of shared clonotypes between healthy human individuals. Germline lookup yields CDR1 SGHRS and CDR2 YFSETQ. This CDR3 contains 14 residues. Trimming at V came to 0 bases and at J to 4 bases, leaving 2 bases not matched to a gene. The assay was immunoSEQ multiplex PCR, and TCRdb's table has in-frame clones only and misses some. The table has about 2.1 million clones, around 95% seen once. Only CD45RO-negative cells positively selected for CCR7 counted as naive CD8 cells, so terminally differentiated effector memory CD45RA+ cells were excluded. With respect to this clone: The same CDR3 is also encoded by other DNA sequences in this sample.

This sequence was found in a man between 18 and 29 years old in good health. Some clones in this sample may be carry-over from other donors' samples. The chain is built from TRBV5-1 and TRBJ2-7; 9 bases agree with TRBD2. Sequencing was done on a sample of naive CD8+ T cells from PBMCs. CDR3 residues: CASSLASGAYEQYF. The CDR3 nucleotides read TGCGCCAGCAGCTTGGCTAGCGGGGCTTACGAGCAGTACTTC.